The clone carrying this T cell receptor beta chain was detected ten times or more. Antigen specificity is unknown. With 6 bases clipped from V and 4 bases from J, the junction kept 1 base outside the gene matches. Germline assignment: CDR1 MNHEY and CDR2 SMNVEV (reference sequence). This CDR3 region has 12 residues. The TCR beta libraries were generated through quantitative 5'-RACE incorporating molecular barcodes. A single record per CDR3 protein comes from TCRdb applying MiXCR to the 5' RACE reads. The data hold 75,000 to 95,000 distinct CDR3 sequences, with roughly 10% observed a single time. These data are taken from a study of CD8 T cells in ankylosing spondylitis. General study points: Characteristic, it appeared, of ankylosing spondylitis blood was a TCR beta motif of roughly eight highly homologous variants. CD8+ by phenotype, disease-linked clones were relatively rare in peripheral blood.

The rearrangement joins TRBV27 to TRBJ1-1; 8 bases line up with TRBD1. Sequencing input: blood, either unsorted or a sorted T cell fraction (not recorded which). The clonotype originates from a male donor with ankylosing spondylitis. The CDR3 region is CASRTGGTEAFF. The CDR3 nucleotides read TGTGCCAGCAGAACAGGGGGCACTGAAGCTTTCTTT.